This T cell receptor beta chain appears in the sequencing data of a study of CD8+CD57+ T cells in acquired aplastic anemia. Study details: Yields of DNA that came from sorted CD4+ and CD8+ cells averaged roughly 3.2 ug.

Previously, flow cytometry had revealed CD8+CD57+ cell expansion in the patients chosen for sequencing. Germline values: CDR1 SGDLS, CDR2 YYNGEE. The CDR3 spans 14 residues. The germline V and J ends were trimmed by 3 bases and 16 bases, with 23 bases remaining between them. Study results and caveats: In common between the patients and the controls were twenty-nine CD8+ CDR3 sequences. Any difference that existed in CD8+ Simpson's diversity between patients and controls was not significant.

Note on this clonotype: Its specificity is unknown.

Genomic DNA templated the TCR beta VDJ and CDR3 profiling. TCRdb re-called the reads with MiXCR, one entry per CDR3 protein. The sample includes 260,000 or so distinct CDR3 sequences, 65% to 90% of them seen just once. The chain uses TRBV9 and TRBJ2-1, with D possibly TRBD2 on 5 matching bases. The sequenced material came from sorted CD4+, CD8+, or CD8+CD57+ T cells (not recorded which) from PBMCs. This clonotype originated in a human donor with aplastic anemia. DNA for the CDR3: TGTGCCAGCAGCGGAGGGTCAGATTCGGAGTATTTTTTCTTC. Its protein is CASSGGSDSEYFFF.